The 22 T cell receptor beta chains presented below share a single source sample, sequenced in a study of cytomegalovirus exposure and HLA in healthy donors. The study ran its PCR with 60 Vbeta and 13 Jbeta primers. Data came from immunoSEQ multiplex PCR; TCRdb stores just in-frame clones and leaves some out. The repertoire holds roughly 150,000 clones, with around 84% as singletons. Sequenced sample: PBMCs. The receptors here all came from a boy between 2 and 10 years old in good health and CMV-seronegative.

This chain joins TRBV4-1 and TRBJ2-7; weak D call: TRBD1 (6 bases). Trimming removed 0 bases at V and 3 bases at J, with 12 bases between. This CDR3 has 15 residues. The germline CDR1 and CDR2 sequences are MGHRA and YSYEKL. CDR3 coding DNA: TGCGCCAGCAGCCAAGATTTTGGGGGCCACTACGAGCAGTACTTC. The encoded protein is CASSQDFGGHYEQYF.

V gene TRBV2 combines with J gene TRBJ2-2, with D perhaps matching TRBD2 (5 bases). The V gene lost 2 bases and the J gene lost 5 bases, with 9 bases spanning the gap. CDR3 length equals 14 residues. Germline assignment: CDR1 SNHLY and CDR2 FYNNEI. The CDR3 sequence: CASSELAGTGELFF. The CDR3 DNA follows: TGTGCCAGCAGTGAATTGGCGGGTACCGGGGAGCTGTTTTTT.

The V gene is TRBV11-2, the J gene TRBJ2-3; D is unresolved. V was clipped by 4 bases and J by 0 bases, with 14 bases between them. The CDR3 has 16 residues. Germline V gene sequence: CDR1 SGHAT, CDR2 FQNNGV. This chain's CDR3 is CASSSSEAVSTDTQYF. CDR3 nucleotides: TGTGCCAGCAGCTCTTCCGAGGCGGTTAGCACAGATACGCAGTATTTT. Based on the CDR3 plus reference TRBV11-2 and TRBJ2-3, the full variable domain is EAGVAQSPRYKIIEKRQSVAFWCNPISGHATLYWYQQILGQGPKLLIQFQNNGVVDDSQLPKDRFSAERLKGVDSTLKIQPAKLEDSAVYLCASSSSEAVSTDTQYFGPGTRLTVL.

The chain has TRBV7-2 and TRBJ2-5; the D gene is possibly TRBD2 (5 bases). There are 13 residues in the CDR3. Germline V CDR1 and CDR2: SGHTA, FQGNSA. Trimming left V 3 bases short and J 7 bases short, with 12 bases between. The CDR3 region is CASSLETNPTQYF. CDR3 DNA sequence: TGTGCCAGCAGCTTGGAGACTAATCCGACCCAGTACTTC. Filled out from reference TRBV7-2 and TRBJ2-5, the complete variable domain reads GAGVSQSPSNKVTEKGKDVELRCDPISGHTALYWYRQSLGQGLEFLIYFQGNSAPDKSGLPSDRFSAERTGGSVSTLTIQRTQQEDSAVYLCASSLETNPTQYFGPGTRLLVL.

The chain has TRBV6-5 and TRBJ1-4; D remains unclear. The length of the CDR3 is 14 residues. V was shortened by 6 bases and J by 4 bases, with 12 bases between the two germline ends. Germline CDR1 and CDR2: MNHEY and SVGAGI. The CDR3 DNA reads as TGTGCCAGCAGAACGGGAGGAGTTAATGAAAAACTGTTTTTT. This gives the protein CASRTGGVNEKLFF.

The V and J genes are TRBV27 and TRBJ2-3; 12 bases align to TRBD2. Germline-derived CDR1 and CDR2 are MNHEY and SMNVEV (reference sequence). The CDR3 has 16 residues. V shed 3 bases and J 1 base; nucleotides not matched to a gene: 2. The CDR3 nucleotides read TGTGCCAGCAGTTTCGGACTAGCGGGACGCACAGATACGCAGTATTTT. This codes for CASSFGLAGRTDTQYF.

Written as DNA, the CDR3 is TGCGCCAGCAGCGCACCATGGTTAATCTTTGTGGCCTATGGCTACACCTTC. Translated, it gives CASSAPWLIFVAYGYTF. The V gene is TRBV4-1, the J gene TRBJ1-2, with D uncertain. The CDR3 runs to 17 residues. Germline V gene lookup returns CDR1 MGHRA and CDR2 YSYEKL. Trimming shortened V by 5 bases and J by 4 bases, and 23 bases separated the two germline ends.

The J gene is TRBJ1-4, the V gene TRBV15; D unresolved. The CDR3 contains 18 residues. Germline V gives CDR1 LNHNV, CDR2 YYDKDF (reference sequence). The V and J ends lost 0 bases and 5 bases respectively, with 19 bases between them. DNA for the CDR3: TGTGCCACCAGCAGAGATCTCTTCGGGGTAGAGACAAATGAAAAACTGTTTTTT. Translating gives CATSRDLFGVETNEKLFF.

This clone was seen more than once but under ten times. The rearrangement links TRBV7-2 to TRBJ2-7; 8 bases map to TRBD1. The CDR3 spans 15 residues. The V gene end was trimmed by 5 bases and the J gene end by 2 bases; junction bases not matched to a gene: 8. Germline V gene sequence: CDR1 SGHTA, CDR2 FQGNSA. In DNA, the CDR3 is TGTGCCAGCAGCCGACGAACAGGGGGAACCTACGAGCAGTACTTC. It codes for CASSRRTGGTYEQYF.

The V call is TRBV12-5, the J call TRBJ1-3; D unresolved. V was pared by 1 base and J by 4 bases, with 20 bases between. CDR1 and CDR2 (germline): LGHNT, FRNRAP. The CDR3 consists of 18 residues. The CDR3 nucleotides read TGTGCTAGTGGTTTGGGAAATCCTCCGGGGAGAAGCGGAAACACCATATATTTT. Protein product: CASGLGNPPGRSGNTIYF. The full variable domain, in which reference TRBV12-5 and TRBJ1-3 provide the parts outside the CDR3, is DARVTQTPRHKVTEMGQEVTMRCQPILGHNTVFWYRQTMMQGLELLAYFRNRAPLDDSGMPKDRFSAEMPDATLATLKIQPSEPRDSAVYFCASGLGNPPGRSGNTIYFGEGSWLTVV.

The chain uses TRBV29-1 and TRBJ1-2, with D perhaps matching TRBD1 (5 bases). The CDR3 runs to 16 residues. The germline CDR1 and CDR2 sequences are SQVTM and ANQGSEA. With 7 bases removed from V and 2 bases from J, the gap between germline ends came to 23 bases. The CDR3: CSASCRAGLGNYGYTF. CDR3 DNA sequence: TGCAGCGCGAGCTGTCGGGCAGGGTTGGGGAACTATGGCTACACCTTC. Using reference TRBV29-1 and TRBJ1-2 for the parts outside the CDR3, the full variable domain is SAVISQKPSRDICQRGTSLTIQCQVDSQVTMMFWYRQQPGQSLTLIATANQGSEATYESGFVIDKFPISRPNLTFSTLTVSNMSPEDSSIYLCSASCRAGLGNYGYTFGSGTRLTVV.

The chain carries TRBV7-2 and TRBJ1-1; weak D call: TRBD1 (6 bases). V lost 4 bases to trimming and J lost 11 bases, with 20 bases between them. Germline values: CDR1 SGHTA, CDR2 FQGNSA. This CDR3 is built from 14 residues. The CDR3 coding sequence is TGTGCCAGCAGCTCGGGACAAGCCTTTTTCGAGGCTTTCTTT. Translated, it gives CASSSGQAFFEAFF.

This chain links TRBV15 with TRBJ2-7, with TRBD1 as a possible D gene (6 bases). The CDR3 is 16 residues long. CDR1 is LNHNV and CDR2 is YYDKDF in the germline V gene (reference sequence). Trimming took 2 bases from V and 6 from J, leaving 20 bases between them. The CDR3 loop reads CATSRRITGTTGEQYF. CDR3 nucleotide sequence: TGTGCCACCAGCAGAAGGATCACCGGGACAACGGGCGAGCAGTACTTC.

In this sample, this clone turned up a few times. The chain links TRBV9 to TRBJ1-5, with a possible D match to TRBD1 (5 bases). The V end was cut by 0 bases, the J end by 3 bases, with 16 bases between. The length of the CDR3 is 17 residues. The germline CDR1 and CDR2 sequences are SGDLS and YYNGEE. The CDR3 bases are TGTGCCAGCAGCGTAGTAGCCATTGACAGTTACAATCAGCCCCAGCATTTT. Amino acid sequence: CASSVVAIDSYNQPQHF.

V gene TRBV5-1 combines with J gene TRBJ1-1; weak D call: TRBD1 (5 bases). The CDR3 spans 13 residues. The V end lost 0 bases, the J end lost 5 bases, and 8 bases lay between the germline ends. Germline assignment: CDR1 SGHRS and CDR2 YFSETQ. CDR3 sequence: CASSLVTATEAFF. CDR3 nucleotide sequence: TGCGCCAGCAGCTTGGTGACAGCAACTGAAGCTTTCTTT.

The chain recombines TRBV9 with TRBJ1-1, with 7 nucleotides matching TRBD1. Looked up from germline, CDR1 is SGDLS and CDR2 is YYNGEE. With 5 bases clipped from V and 2 bases from J, the junction kept 6 bases outside the gene matches. The length of the CDR3 is 14 residues. CDR3 coding DNA: TGTGCCAGCAGTCGCGACAGGGTTAACACTGAAGCTTTCTTT. It is translated as CASSRDRVNTEAFF. The variable domain in full, with the rest retrieved from reference TRBV9 and TRBJ1-1, is DSGVTQTPKHLITATGQRVTLRCSPRSGDLSVYWYQQSLDQGLQFLIQYYNGEERAKGNILERFSAQQFPDLHSELNLSSLELGDSALYFCASSRDRVNTEAFFGQGTRLTVV.

The gene calls are TRBV6-1 and TRBJ2-5; the D gene is possibly TRBD1 (6 bases). Near its end, the DNA agrees better with TRBJ2-7, so the J call may be wrong. Germline V lookup: CDR1 MNHNS, CDR2 SASEGT. The CDR3 loop spans 16 amino acids. The CDR3 loop is CASSEGSDSWTYEQYF. CDR3 nucleotide sequence: TGTGCCAGCAGTGAAGGGTCGGACAGCTGGACCTACGAGCAGTACTTC.

This rearrangement joins TRBV5-1 to TRBJ2-5; D gene unclear. Germline CDR1 SGHRS, CDR2 YFSETQ. This CDR3 is built from 12 residues. The V gene lost 2 bases and the J gene lost 2 bases, with 4 bases spanning the gap. CDR3 amino acids: CASSFGQETQYF. The CDR3 coding sequence is TGCGCCAGCAGCTTCGGGCAAGAGACCCAGTACTTC.

CDR3 sequence: CASSYQLITGELFF. The CDR3 DNA reads TGTGCCAGCAGTTATCAGTTAATAACCGGGGAGCTGTTTTTT. The chain recombines TRBV6-5 with TRBJ2-2; D not certain. The V end lost 3 bases, the J end lost 5 bases, and 10 bases lay between the germline ends. Per germline, CDR1 MNHEY and CDR2 SVGAGI. This CDR3 comprises 14 residues.

V gene TRBV29-1 combines with J gene TRBJ2-3; 12 bases fit TRBD2. This CDR3 has 15 residues. The V segment lost 1 base and the J segment 1 base; nucleotides outside the gene matches: 0. The germline V gene encodes CDR1 SQVTM and CDR2 ANQGSEA. The CDR3 DNA is TGCAGCGTTGAAGGGACTAGCGGGGGCACAGATACGCAGTATTTT. Translation: CSVEGTSGGTDTQYF.

The CDR3 region has the DNA TGTGCCAGCAGCTTAGGTCCAGGGGGCGCCCCCGGGGAGCTGTTTTTT. Protein product: CASSLGPGGAPGELFF. This chain connects TRBV7-6 to TRBJ2-2; 8 nucleotides line up with TRBD1. Germline assignment: CDR1 SGHVS and CDR2 FNYEAQ. CDR3 length: 16 residues. V trimming: 1 base; J trimming: 6 bases; junction bases outside the gene matches: 7. The whole variable domain, remainder taken from reference TRBV7-6 and TRBJ2-2, is GAGVSQSPRYKVTKRGQDVALRCDPISGHVSLYWYRQALGQGPEFLTYFNYEAQQDKSGLPNDRFSAERPEGSISTLTIQRTEQRDSAMYRCASSLGPGGAPGELFFGEGSRLTVL.

This chain uses TRBV9 with TRBJ2-2, with D possibly TRBD1 on 6 matching bases. The CDR3 totals 15 residues. Germline V gene lookup returns CDR1 SGDLS and CDR2 YYNGEE. With 3 bases removed from V and 2 bases from J, the gap between germline ends came to 11 bases. The CDR3 DNA reads TGTGCCAGCAGCGCCCGGGACAAAAACACCGGGGAGCTGTTTTTT. This gives the protein CASSARDKNTGELFF.